Presented here are 8 T cell receptor beta chains from one specimen sequenced in a study of T cell responses to AZD1222 COVID-19 vaccine. The protocol was immunoSEQ multiplex PCR, while the TCRdb copy is restricted to in-frame clones and leaves out a portion. Seen here are 100,000 to 120,000 clones, around 81% observed once, and the top ten hold roughly 4.8%. The material was peripheral blood, obtained on day 0 of AZD1222 vaccination. All receptors derive from an adult in good health.

This clone was detected only once. V usage is TRBV9 and J usage is TRBJ2-1; D perhaps matches TRBD1 (5 bases). Germline CDR1 SGDLS, CDR2 YYNGEE. Trimming removed 4 bases from V and 3 bases from J, with 11 bases in between. The CDR3 has 14 amino acids. CDR3 protein: CASSLGQIYNEQFF. CDR3 sequence (DNA): TGTGCCAGCAGCTTAGGACAAATCTACAATGAGCAGTTCTTC. The full variable domain, its missing parts supplied by reference TRBV9 and TRBJ2-1, is DSGVTQTPKHLITATGQRVTLRCSPRSGDLSVYWYQQSLDQGLQFLIQYYNGEERAKGNILERFSAQQFPDLHSELNLSSLELGDSALYFCASSLGQIYNEQFFGPGTRLTVL.

The gene calls are TRBV7-8 and TRBJ1-3; 10 bases fit TRBD1. V lost 5 bases, J lost 2 bases, and 6 bases stayed unmatched. Germline loops: CDR1 SGHVS, CDR2 FQNEAQ. The CDR3 loop spans 16 amino acids. The CDR3 DNA is TGTGCCAGCAGCCGTCCCGGGACAGGGGCTGGAAACACCATATATTTT. Translating it yields CASSRPGTGAGNTIYF.

There are a few counts of this clone. The chain employs TRBV14 and TRBJ1-2; D unresolved. V was clipped by 2 bases and J by 7 bases, with 14 bases between them. CDR3 size: 14 residues. Germline loops: CDR1 SGHDN, CDR2 FVKESK. The CDR3 loop is CASSQSVSFSGYTF. Here the CDR3 DNA reads TGTGCCAGCAGCCAATCGGTTAGCTTCTCTGGCTACACCTTC.

This chain joins TRBV18 and TRBJ2-1; 8 bases line up with TRBD2. Trimming at V came to 5 bases and at J to 8 bases, leaving 11 bases not matched to a gene. There are 15 residues in the CDR3. Germline V lookup: CDR1 KGHSH, CDR2 LQKENI. CDR3 nucleotide sequence: TGTGCCAGCTCAAAGAGCGGGAGTATGAGCGATGAGCAGTTCTTC. Residues: CASSKSGSMSDEQFF.

J is TRBJ1-2 and V is TRBV4-3; D perhaps matches TRBD1 (6 bases). This CDR3 has 15 amino acids. Looked up from germline, CDR1 is LGHNA and CDR2 is YSLEER. V was cut by 0 bases and J by 3 bases, with 11 bases left in between. The CDR3 loop is CASSQDQGRDYGYTF. CDR3 nucleotides: TGCGCCAGCAGCCAAGATCAGGGGAGAGACTATGGCTACACCTTC.

The CDR3 here is CASSKEKETQYF. For the CDR3, the DNA is TGTGCCAGCAGCAAAGAAAAGGAGACCCAGTACTTC. The V and J genes are TRBV21-1 and TRBJ2-5. TRBV21-1 is annotated as a pseudogene. The CDR3 length is 12 residues.

This clone was observed once. The CDR3 sequence is CATSDLWAEDLTYEQYF. The CDR3 nucleotides are TGTGCCACCAGTGATTTATGGGCGGAGGACCTAACCTACGAGCAGTACTTC. V is TRBV24-1 and J is TRBJ2-7; D is possibly TRBD2 (5 bases). This CDR3 is built from 17 residues. Germline CDR1 and CDR2: KGHDR and SFDVKD. The V end was cut by 1 base, the J end by 2 bases, with 17 bases between.

The chain joins TRBV2 to TRBJ1-5; 10 bases align to TRBD1. With V trimmed by 7 bases and J by 1 base, 4 bases remained unmatched. The CDR3 runs 15 residues. The V gene's germline CDR1 is SNHLY and CDR2 FYNNEI. CDR3 protein: CASTSGQGSNQPQHF. The CDR3 DNA follows: TGTGCCAGCACTTCGGGACAGGGGAGCAATCAGCCCCAGCATTTT.